This is a list of T cell receptor beta chains from one sample in a study of naive and memory T cell subsets. TCRdb re-called the UMI-ligation and nested PCR reads through MiXCR, storing one row per CDR3 protein. The profile shows about 150,000 distinct CDR3 sequences, 22% of them singletons. Sample: naive CD4+ T cells from blood. Receptors originate from a human donor in good health. Each CDR3 is given without its conserved first and last residue.

>TRBJ2-2|TRBV6-5
AIKGTGDTGELF
>TRBJ2-1|TRBV2
ASSTTSGRPHEQF
>TRBJ2-6|TRBV20-1
SAPPLPQGLSGANVLT
>TRBJ2-3|TRBV20-1
SAAWGTSRTDTQY
>TRBJ2-3|TRBV14
ASSQVIRFPSTDTQY
>TRBJ1-4|TRBV28
ASSLWIRRRIHEKLF
>TRBJ2-6|TRBV20-1
SAIGGLADNSGANVLT
>TRBJ1-1|TRBV5-4
ASSSGAADAF
>TRBJ2-1|TRBV6-6
ASIQGPLLGEQF
>TRBJ1-1|TRBV18
ASSPIKGQGLGDRTEAF
>TRBJ1-2|TRBV20-1
SARDPGGGGYT
>TRBJ1-2|TRBV6-6
ASSYSLDRGRGYT
>TRBJ1-1|TRBV6-5
ASKGQGAGAEAF
>TRBJ2-4|TRBV25-1
ATGQGSHIQY
>TRBJ2-1|TRBV20-1
SARLAGGYNEQF
>TRBJ1-1|TRBV25-1
ASSPSPGDTEAF
>TRBJ1-2|TRBV6-1
ASSVNGDRGYT
>TRBJ1-4|TRBV20-1
SAAANEKLF
>TRBJ2-2|TRBV12-3/TRBV12-4
ASATGTEITGELF